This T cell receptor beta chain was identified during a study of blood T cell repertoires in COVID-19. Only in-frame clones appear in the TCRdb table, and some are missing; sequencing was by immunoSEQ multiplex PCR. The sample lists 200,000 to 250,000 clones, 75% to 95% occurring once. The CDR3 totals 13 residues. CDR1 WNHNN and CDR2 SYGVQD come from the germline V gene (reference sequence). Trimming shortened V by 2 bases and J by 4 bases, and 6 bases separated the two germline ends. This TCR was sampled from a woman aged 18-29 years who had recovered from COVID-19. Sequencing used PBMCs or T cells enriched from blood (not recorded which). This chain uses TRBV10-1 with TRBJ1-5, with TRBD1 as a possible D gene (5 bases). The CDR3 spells CASSEGANQPQHF. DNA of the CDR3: TGCGCCAGCAGTGAGGGGGCGAATCAGCCCCAGCATTTT.